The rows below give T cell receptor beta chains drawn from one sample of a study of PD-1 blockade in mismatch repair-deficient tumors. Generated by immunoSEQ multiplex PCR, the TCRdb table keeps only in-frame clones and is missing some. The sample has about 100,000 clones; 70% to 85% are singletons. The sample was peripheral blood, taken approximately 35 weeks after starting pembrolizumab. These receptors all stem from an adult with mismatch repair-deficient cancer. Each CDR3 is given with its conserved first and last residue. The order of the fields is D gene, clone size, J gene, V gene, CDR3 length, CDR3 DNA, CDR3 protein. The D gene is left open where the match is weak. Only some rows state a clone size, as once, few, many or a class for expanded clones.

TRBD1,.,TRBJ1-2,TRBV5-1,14,TGCGCCAGCAGCTTAGACAGGGGGCTACGAGGCTACACCTTC,CASSLDRGLRGYTF
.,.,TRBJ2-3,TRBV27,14,TGTGCCAGCAGTTTACTAGACAACACAGATACGCAGTATTTT,CASSLLDNTDTQYF
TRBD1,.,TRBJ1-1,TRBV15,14,TGTGCCACCAGTCTGAGGCAGGGGGCCACTGAAGCTTTCTTT,CATSLRQGATEAFF
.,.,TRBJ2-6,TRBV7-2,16,TGTGCCAGCAGCACCTATGCATTGCCCGGGGCCAACGTCCTGACTTTC,CASSTYALPGANVLTF
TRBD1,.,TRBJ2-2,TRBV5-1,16,TGCGCCAGCAGCTTGGAGTTGGACAGGGGGCCCGGGGAGCTGTTTTTT,CASSLELDRGPGELFF
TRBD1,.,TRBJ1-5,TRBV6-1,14,TGTGCCAGCAGTGTGCAGGGGGCTTATCAGCCCCAGCATTTT,CASSVQGAYQPQHF
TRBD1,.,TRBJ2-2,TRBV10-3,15,TGTGCCATCAGTGGTGGACAGGGGGACACCGGGGAGCTGTTTTTT,CAISGGQGDTGELFF
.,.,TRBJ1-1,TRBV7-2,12,TGTGCCAGCAGCCCCTTGAACACTGAAGCTTTCTTT,CASSPLNTEAFF
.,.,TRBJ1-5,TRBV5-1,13,TGCGCCAGCGCCCGAACATGGGACCAGCCCCAGCATTTT,CASARTWDQPQHF
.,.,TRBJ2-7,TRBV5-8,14,TGTGCCAGCACCATACAGGGTCTAGCCTACGAGCAGTACTTC,CASTIQGLAYEQYF
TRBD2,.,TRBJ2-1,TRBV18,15,TGTGCCAGCTCAATCGCGGGAGGGTTCTACAATGAGCAGTTCTTC,CASSIAGGFYNEQFF
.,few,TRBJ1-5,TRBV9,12,TGTGCCAGCAGCGTCGGTTTTCAGCCCCAGCATTTT,CASSVGFQPQHF
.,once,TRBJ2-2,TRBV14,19,TGTGCCAGCAGCCAAGAAAAGGGCCCAATAGCGGCGATCACCGGGGAGCTGTTTTTT,CASSQEKGPIAAITGELFF
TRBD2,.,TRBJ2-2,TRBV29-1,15,TGCAGCGTTGCCGGACTAGCGGATAACACCGGGGAGCTGTTTTTT,CSVAGLADNTGELFF
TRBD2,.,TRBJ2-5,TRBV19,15,TGTGCCAGTAGTTTCGGTAGCGGGAGAAAAGAGACCCAGTACTTC,CASSFGSGRKETQYF
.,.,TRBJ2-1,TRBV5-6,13,TGTGCCAGCAGCTTGGGGTACTACAATGAGCAGTTCTTC,CASSLGYYNEQFF
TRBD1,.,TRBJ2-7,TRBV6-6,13,TGTGCCAGCGTCCGACAGGGGTCCCACGAGCAGTACTTC,CASVRQGSHEQYF
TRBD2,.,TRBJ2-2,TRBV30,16,TGTGCCTGGAACAGTGGGGGACTAGCGGGAGGTGGGGAGCTGTTTTTT,CAWNSGGLAGGGELFF
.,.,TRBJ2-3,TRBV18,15,TGTGCCAGCTCACCGGCCCGGGAGAGGATAGATACGCAGTATTTT,CASSPARERIDTQYF
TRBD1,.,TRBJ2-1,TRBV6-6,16,TGTGCCAGCAGTTATGGTGGACAGGGGGCCAACAATGAGCAGTTCTTC,CASSYGGQGANNEQFF
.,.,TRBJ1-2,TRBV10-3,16,TGTGCCATCAGTGGTACTGAGCGGACCTCTAACTATGGCTACACCTTC,CAISGTERTSNYGYTF
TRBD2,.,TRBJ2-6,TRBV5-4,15,TGTGCCACGGGACTAGTCACCTCTGGGGCCAACGTCCTGACTTTC,CATGLVTSGANVLTF
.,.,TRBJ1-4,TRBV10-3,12,TGTGCCACAAGGGACATGAATGAAAAACTGTTTTTT,CATRDMNEKLFF
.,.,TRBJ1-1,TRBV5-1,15,TGCGCCAGCAGCTTGATTGCGGAGGCGGACACTGAAGCTTTCTTT,CASSLIAEADTEAFF
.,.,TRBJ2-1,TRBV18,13,TGTGCCAGCTCACCACTTGAACAGGTGGGACAGTTCTTC,CASSPLEQVGQFF
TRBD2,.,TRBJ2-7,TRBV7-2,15,TGTGCCAGCAGGCATTCTAGCGGGCGTGATCACGAGCAGTACTTC,CASRHSSGRDHEQYF
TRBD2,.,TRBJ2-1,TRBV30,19,TGTGCCTGGAGTCCCAAAGGGATTAGCGGGAGGGCCTCCTACAATGAGCAGTTCTTC,CAWSPKGISGRASYNEQFF
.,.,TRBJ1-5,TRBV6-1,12,TGTGCCAGCGTTGAACGGAATCGACCCCAGCATTTT,CASVERNRPQHF
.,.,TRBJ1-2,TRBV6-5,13,TGTGCCAGCAGTTCTACGAGTTTCTATGGCTACACCTTC,CASSSTSFYGYTF
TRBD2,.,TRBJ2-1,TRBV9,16,TGTGCCAGCAGCCCACGGACTAGCTATTCCTACAATGAGCAGTTCTTC,CASSPRTSYSYNEQFF
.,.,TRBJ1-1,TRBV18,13,TGTGCCAGCTCACCGACCTTACAGGGAGAAGCTTTCTTT,CASSPTLQGEAFF
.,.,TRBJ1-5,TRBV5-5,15,TGTGCCAGCAGTCGGGCGGACAGAAGCAATCAGCCCCAGCATTTT,CASSRADRSNQPQHF
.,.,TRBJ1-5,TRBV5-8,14,TGTGCCAGCAGCTTGGAAGAGGGGCTCAACCCCCAGCATTTT,CASSLEEGLNPQHF
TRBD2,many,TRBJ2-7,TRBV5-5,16,TGTGCCAGCAGTTCAACGTGGTCGGGAGGGTACTACGAGCAGTACTTC,CASSSTWSGGYYEQYF
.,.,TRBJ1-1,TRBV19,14,TGTGCCAGTAGTCGGGGGGCCATGAACACTGAAGCTTTCTTT,CASSRGAMNTEAFF
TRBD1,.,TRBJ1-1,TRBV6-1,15,TGTGCCAGCAGCGAAGGGACAGGGCGCGTTCCTGAAGCTTTCTTT,CASSEGTGRVPEAFF
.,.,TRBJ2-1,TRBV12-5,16,TGTGCTAGTGGTTTGGGCGGGCGTAGCTCCTACAATGAGCAGTTCTTC,CASGLGGRSSYNEQFF
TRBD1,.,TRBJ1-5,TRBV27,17,TGTGCCAGCAGTTCCACTCCCGGGACAGGGAGGAATCAGCCCCAGCATTTT,CASSSTPGTGRNQPQHF
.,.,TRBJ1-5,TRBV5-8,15,TGTGCCAGCAGCTTGAATGGGGTGTCCAATCAGCCCCAGCATTTT,CASSLNGVSNQPQHF
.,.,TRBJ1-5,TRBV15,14,TGTGCCACCAGGGGGGATAGCGACAATCAGCCCCAGCATTTT,CATRGDSDNQPQHF
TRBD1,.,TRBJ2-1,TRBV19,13,TGTGCCAGTAGTTCCGACAGGGCGGATGAGCAGTTCTTC,CASSSDRADEQFF
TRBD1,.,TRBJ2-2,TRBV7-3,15,TGTGCCAGCAGCCTCGGGACAGGGGCCACCGGGGAGCTGTTTTTT,CASSLGTGATGELFF
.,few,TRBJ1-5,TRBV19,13,TGTGCCACTGAGGAAAGGAGCAATCAGCCCCAGCATTTT,CATEERSNQPQHF
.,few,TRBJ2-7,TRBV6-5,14,TGTGCCAGCAGTTACTCGTTTCGGTTCTACGAGCAGTACTTC,CASSYSFRFYEQYF
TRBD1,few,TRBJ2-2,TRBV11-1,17,TGTGCCAGCAGCGCAAGGCGACAGGGGGCGAACACCGGGGAGCTGTTTTTT,CASSARRQGANTGELFF
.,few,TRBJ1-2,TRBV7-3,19,TGTGCCAGCAGCTTAACGGGCTTCGATGGGGGGCGTGCGAACTATGGCTACACCTTC,CASSLTGFDGGRANYGYTF
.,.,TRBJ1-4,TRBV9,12,TGTGCCAGCAGCGGGACGGGCGAAAAACTGTTTTTT,CASSGTGEKLFF
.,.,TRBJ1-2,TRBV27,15,TGTGCCAGCAGTCCCCGACAGGCCGACCGGGTTGGCTACACCTTC,CASSPRQADRVGYTF
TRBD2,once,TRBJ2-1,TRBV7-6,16,TGTGCCAGCACCCCGAGGGTGGGGGAGGGCCTTAATGAGCAGTTCTTC,CASTPRVGEGLNEQFF
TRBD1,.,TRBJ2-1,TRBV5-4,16,TGTGCCAGCAGCTCTTTGCGGGGACAGGGTGCCAATGAGCAGTTCTTC,CASSSLRGQGANEQFF
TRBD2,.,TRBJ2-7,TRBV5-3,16,TGTGCCAGAAGCGTAGTGATCACTAGCGGGAATGGCGAGCAGTACTTC,CARSVVITSGNGEQYF
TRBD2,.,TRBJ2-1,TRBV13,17,TGTGCCAGCAGCTTAAAGGGGGTGGCTAGCGGGAGCAATGAGCAGTTCTTC,CASSLKGVASGSNEQFF
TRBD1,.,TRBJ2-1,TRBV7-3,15,TGTGCCAGCAGCTTAACCGGGGACAGCTACAATGAGCAGTTCTTC,CASSLTGDSYNEQFF
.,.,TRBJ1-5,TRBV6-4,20,TGTGCCATGTCGATAGAAGACCGGGACCAAATGACATTGCGCAATCAGCCCCAGCATTTT,CAMSIEDRDQMTLRNQPQHF
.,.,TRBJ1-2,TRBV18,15,TGTGCCAGCTCACCACTATCTGAACCAGGGGCTGGCTACACCTTC,CASSPLSEPGAGYTF